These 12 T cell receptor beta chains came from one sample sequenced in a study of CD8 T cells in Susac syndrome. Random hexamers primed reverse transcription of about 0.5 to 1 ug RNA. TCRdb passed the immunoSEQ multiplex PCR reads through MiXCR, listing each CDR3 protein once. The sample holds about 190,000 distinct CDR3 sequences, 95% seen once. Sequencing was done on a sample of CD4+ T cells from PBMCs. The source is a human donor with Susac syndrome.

This chain's CDR3 is CASSVAGGLNTEAFF. The DNA for the CDR3 is TGTGCCAGCTCAGTGGCAGGGGGATTGAACACTGAAGCTTTCTTT. The V gene is TRBV18, the J gene TRBJ1-1; the match to TRBD1 covers 7 bases. The CDR3 sequence is 15 residues long. CDR1 KGHSH and CDR2 LQKENI come from the germline V gene. Losses at the gene ends were 5 bases for V and 0 bases for J; bases not matched to a gene: 6.

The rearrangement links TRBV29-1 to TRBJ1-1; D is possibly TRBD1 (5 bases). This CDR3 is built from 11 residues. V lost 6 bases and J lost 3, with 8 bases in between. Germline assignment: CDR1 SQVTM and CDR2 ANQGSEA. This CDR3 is CSVAGHTEAFF. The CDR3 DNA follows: TGCAGCGTGGCAGGGCACACTGAAGCTTTCTTT.

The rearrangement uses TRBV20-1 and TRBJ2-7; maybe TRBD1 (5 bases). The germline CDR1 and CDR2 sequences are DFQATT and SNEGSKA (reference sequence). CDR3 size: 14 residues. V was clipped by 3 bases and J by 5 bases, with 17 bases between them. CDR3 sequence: CSARIGQGRNEQYF. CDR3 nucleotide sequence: TGCAGTGCTAGGATCGGCCAGGGTCGCAACGAGCAGTACTTC.

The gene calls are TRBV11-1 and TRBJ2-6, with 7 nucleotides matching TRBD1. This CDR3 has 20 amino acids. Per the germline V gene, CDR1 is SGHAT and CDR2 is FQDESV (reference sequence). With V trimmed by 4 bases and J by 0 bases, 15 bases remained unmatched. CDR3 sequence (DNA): TGTGCCAGCAGCTCGATCCCTCGGACAGGACCTAGCTCTGGGGCCAACGTCCTGACTTTC. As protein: CASSSIPRTGPSSGANVLTF. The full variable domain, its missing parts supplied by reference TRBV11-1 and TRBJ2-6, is EAEVAQSPRYKITEKSQAVAFWCDPISGHATLYWYRQILGQGPELLVQFQDESVVDDSQLPKDRFSAERLKGVDSTLKIQPAELGDSAMYLCASSSIPRTGPSSGANVLTFGAGSRLTVL.

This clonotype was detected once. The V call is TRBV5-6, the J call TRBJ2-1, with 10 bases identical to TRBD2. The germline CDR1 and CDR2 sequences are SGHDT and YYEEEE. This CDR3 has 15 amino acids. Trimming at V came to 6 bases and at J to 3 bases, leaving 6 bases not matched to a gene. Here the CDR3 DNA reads TGTGCCAGCACCTTTAGCGGGGGGTACTACAATGAGCAGTTCTTC. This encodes CASTFSGGYYNEQFF. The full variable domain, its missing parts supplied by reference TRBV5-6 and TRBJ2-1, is DAGVTQSPTHLIKTRGQQVTLRCSPKSGHDTVSWYQQALGQGPQFIFQYYEEEERQRGNFPDRFSGHQFPNYSSELNVNALLLGDSALYLCASTFSGGYYNEQFFGPGTRLTVL.

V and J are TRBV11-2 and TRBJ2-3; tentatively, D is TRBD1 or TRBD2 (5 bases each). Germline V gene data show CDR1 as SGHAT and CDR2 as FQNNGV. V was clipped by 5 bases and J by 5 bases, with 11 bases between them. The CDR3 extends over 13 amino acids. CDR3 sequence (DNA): TGTGCCAGCAGCCCGGGGCTAGGAGATACGCAGTATTTT. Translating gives CASSPGLGDTQYF.

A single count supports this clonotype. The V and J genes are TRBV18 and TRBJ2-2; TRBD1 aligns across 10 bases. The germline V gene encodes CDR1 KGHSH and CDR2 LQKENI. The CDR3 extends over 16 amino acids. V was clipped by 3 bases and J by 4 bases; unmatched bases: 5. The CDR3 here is CASSPDRGRSTGELFF. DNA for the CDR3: TGTGCCAGCTCACCGGACAGGGGGAGATCCACCGGGGAGCTGTTTTTT. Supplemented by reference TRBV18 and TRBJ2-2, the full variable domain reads NAGVMQNPRHLVRRRGQEARLRCSPMKGHSHVYWYRQLPEEGLKFMVYLQKENIIDESGMPKERFSAEFPKEGPSILRIQQVVRGDSAAYFCASSPDRGRSTGELFFGEGSRLTVL.

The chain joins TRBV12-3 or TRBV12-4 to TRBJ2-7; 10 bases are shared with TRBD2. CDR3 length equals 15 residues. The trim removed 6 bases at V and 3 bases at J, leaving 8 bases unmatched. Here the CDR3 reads CASSGSSGGFYEQYF. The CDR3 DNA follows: TGTGCCAGCAGCGGTTCTAGCGGGGGTTTCTACGAGCAGTACTTC.

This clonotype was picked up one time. The CDR3 nucleotides read TGTGCCAGCAGTCGAGATCAGATTAATTCACCCCTCCACTTT. Residues: CASSRDQINSPLHF. The chain is built from TRBV6-5 and TRBJ1-6; the D is unclear. Germline V gene lookup returns CDR1 MNHEY and CDR2 SVGAGI. This CDR3 contains 14 residues. V was cut by 5 bases and J by 6 bases, with 11 bases left in between.

CDR3 sequence (DNA): TGTGCCAGCAGTAGGGACAACAGGGAGGGGCAGCCCCAGCATTTT. This codes for CASSRDNREGQPQHF. The chain is built from TRBV12-3 or TRBV12-4 and TRBJ1-5; weak D call: TRBD1 (6 bases). This CDR3 comprises 15 residues. V lost 5 bases and J 7 bases, leaving 18 bases between the germline ends.

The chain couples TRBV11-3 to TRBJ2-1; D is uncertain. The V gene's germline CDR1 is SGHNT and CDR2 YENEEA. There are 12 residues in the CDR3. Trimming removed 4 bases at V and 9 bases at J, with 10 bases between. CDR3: CASSSHLGEQFF. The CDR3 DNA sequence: TGTGCCAGCAGCTCCCACCTGGGTGAGCAGTTCTTC. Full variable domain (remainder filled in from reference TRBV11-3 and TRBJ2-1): EAGVVQSPRYKIIEKKQPVAFWCNPISGHNTLYWYLQNLGQGPELLIRYENEEAVDDSQLPKDRFSAERLKGVDSTLKIQPAELGDSAVYLCASSSHLGEQFFGPGTRLTVL.

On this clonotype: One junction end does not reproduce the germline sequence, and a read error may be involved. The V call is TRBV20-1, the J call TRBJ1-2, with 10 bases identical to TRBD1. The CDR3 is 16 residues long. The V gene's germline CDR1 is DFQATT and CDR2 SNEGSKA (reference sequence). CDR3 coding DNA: TGCAGTGCCTCAGGGACCCGGGACAGGGGCTACTACGGCTACACCTTC. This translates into CSASGTRDRGYYGYTF.